The present T cell receptor (beta chain) was sequenced within a study of cytomegalovirus exposure and HLA in healthy donors. Study conclusions and caveats: Donor immune exposure was known only as CMV serostatus. Among donors in an Asian-associated ancestry cluster, a later analysis reportedly found fewer N-insertions than the roughly 700-donor mean. Presence/absence analyses assumed roughly uniform sequencing depth across donors.

Germline V gene lookup returns CDR1 SEHNR and CDR2 FQNEAQ (reference sequence). The V gene end was trimmed by 0 bases and the J gene end by 3 bases; junction bases not matched to a gene: 8. The CDR3 loop spans 17 amino acids. A multiplex PCR was run with 60 Vbeta primers and 13 Jbeta primers. Repertoires were generated with immunoSEQ multiplex PCR, while TCRdb's copy carries only in-frame clones and drops some. The sample yields about 200,000 clones, approximately 80% seen once. Comments on this clone: Its antigen is undetermined.

Sequences were obtained from PBMCs. The clonotype originates from a man between 50 and 59 years old in good health and CMV-seronegative. V usage is TRBV7-9 and J usage is TRBJ2-1; 7 nucleotides align to TRBD2. The CDR3 bases are TGTGCCAGCAGCTTAGCGGATGGACTAGTTAGCTACAATGAGCAGTTCTTC. As protein: CASSLADGLVSYNEQFF.